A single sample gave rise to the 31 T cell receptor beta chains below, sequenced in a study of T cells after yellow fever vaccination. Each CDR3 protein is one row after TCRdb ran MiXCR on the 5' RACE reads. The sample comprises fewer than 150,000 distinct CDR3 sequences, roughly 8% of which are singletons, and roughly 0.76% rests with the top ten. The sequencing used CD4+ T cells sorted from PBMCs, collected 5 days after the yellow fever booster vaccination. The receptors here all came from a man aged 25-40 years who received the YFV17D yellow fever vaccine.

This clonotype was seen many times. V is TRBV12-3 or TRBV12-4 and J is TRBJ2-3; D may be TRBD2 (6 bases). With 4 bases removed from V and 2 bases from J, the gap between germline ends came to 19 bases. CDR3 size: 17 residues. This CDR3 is CASSSPGGMGVTDTQYF. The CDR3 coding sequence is TGTGCCAGCAGTTCCCCCGGAGGGATGGGGGTCACAGATACGCAGTATTTT.

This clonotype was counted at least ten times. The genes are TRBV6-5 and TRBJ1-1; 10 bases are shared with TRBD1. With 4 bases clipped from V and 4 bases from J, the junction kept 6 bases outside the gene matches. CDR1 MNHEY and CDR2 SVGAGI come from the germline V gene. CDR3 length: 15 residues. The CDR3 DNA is TGTGCCAGCAGTTGGGGGGACAGGGGCGGCACTGAAGCTTTCTTT. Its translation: CASSWGDRGGTEAFF.

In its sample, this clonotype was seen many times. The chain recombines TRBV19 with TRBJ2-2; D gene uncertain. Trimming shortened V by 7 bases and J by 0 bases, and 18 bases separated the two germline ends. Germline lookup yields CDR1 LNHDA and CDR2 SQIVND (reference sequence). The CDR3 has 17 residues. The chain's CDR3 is CASTPKGWVSNTGELFF. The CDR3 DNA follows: TGTGCCAGTACTCCCAAGGGTTGGGTGTCGAACACCGGGGAGCTGTTTTTT.

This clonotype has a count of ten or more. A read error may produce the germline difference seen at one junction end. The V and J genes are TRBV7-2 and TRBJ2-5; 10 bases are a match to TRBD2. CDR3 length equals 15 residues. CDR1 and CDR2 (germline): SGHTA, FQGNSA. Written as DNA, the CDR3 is TGTGCCAGCAGCTCCCCCGGATTAGCGGGAGGACCTTTTAACTTC. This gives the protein CASSSPGLAGGPFNF.

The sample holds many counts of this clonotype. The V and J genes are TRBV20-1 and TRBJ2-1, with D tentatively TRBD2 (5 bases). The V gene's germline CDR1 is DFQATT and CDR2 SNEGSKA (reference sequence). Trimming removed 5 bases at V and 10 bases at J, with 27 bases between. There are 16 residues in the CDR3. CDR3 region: CSAPLSAGRLYPEQFF. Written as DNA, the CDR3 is TGCAGTGCTCCCTTGTCGGCGGGTCGACTATACCCAGAGCAGTTCTTC.

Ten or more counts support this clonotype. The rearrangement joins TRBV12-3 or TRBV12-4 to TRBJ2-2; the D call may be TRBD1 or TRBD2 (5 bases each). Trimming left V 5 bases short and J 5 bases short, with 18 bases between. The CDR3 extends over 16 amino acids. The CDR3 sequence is CASSRGPAVETGELFF. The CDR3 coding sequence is TGTGCCAGCAGTAGGGGACCGGCGGTAGAGACCGGGGAGCTGTTTTTT.

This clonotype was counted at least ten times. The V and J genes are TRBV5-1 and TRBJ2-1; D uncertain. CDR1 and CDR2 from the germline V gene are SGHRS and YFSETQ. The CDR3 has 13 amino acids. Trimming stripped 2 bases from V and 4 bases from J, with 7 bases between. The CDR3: CASSFWDYNEQFF. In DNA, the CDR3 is TGCGCCAGCAGCTTTTGGGATTACAATGAGCAGTTCTTC.

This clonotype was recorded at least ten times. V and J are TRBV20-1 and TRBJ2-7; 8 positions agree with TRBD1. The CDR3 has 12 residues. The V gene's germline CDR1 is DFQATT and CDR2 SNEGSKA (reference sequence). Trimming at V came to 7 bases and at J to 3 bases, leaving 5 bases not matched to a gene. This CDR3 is CSVGQGGYEQYF. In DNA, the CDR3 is TGCAGTGTCGGACAGGGTGGCTACGAGCAGTACTTC.

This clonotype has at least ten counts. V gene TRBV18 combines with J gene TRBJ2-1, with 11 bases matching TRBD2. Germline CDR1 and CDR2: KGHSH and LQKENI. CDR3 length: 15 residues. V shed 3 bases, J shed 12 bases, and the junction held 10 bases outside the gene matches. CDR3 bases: TGTGCCAGCTCACCCGGGACTAGCGGAGAGGAGGCGCAGTTCTTC. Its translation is CASSPGTSGEEAQFF.

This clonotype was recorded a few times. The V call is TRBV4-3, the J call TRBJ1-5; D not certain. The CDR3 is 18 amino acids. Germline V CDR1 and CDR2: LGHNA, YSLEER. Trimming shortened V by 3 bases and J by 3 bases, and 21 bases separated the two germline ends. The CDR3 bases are TGCGCCAGCAGCCAGGAACCCCCCGGCACCGTTCCCAATCAGCCCCAGCATTTT. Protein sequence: CASSQEPPGTVPNQPQHF.

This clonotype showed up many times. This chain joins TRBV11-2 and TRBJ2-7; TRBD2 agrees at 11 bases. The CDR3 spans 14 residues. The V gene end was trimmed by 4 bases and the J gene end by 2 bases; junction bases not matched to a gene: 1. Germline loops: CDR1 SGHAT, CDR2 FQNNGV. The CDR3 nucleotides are TGTGCCAGCAGCTCGGGACTAGCGGCCTACGAGCAGTACTTC. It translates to CASSSGLAAYEQYF.

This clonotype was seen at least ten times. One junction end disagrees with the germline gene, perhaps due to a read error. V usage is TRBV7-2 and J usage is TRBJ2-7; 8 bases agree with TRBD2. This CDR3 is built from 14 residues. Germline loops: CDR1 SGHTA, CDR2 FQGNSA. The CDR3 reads CASSLTGGPLEWLF. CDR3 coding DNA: TGTGCCAGCAGCTTGACGGGAGGGCCCTTGGAGTGGTTGTTC.

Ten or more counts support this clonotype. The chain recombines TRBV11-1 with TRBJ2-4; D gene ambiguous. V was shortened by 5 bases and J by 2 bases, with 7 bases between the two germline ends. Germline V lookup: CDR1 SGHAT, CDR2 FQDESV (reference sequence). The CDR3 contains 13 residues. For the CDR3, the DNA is TGTGCCAGCAGCCCAGGACCCAAAAACATTCAGTACTTC. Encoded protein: CASSPGPKNIQYF.

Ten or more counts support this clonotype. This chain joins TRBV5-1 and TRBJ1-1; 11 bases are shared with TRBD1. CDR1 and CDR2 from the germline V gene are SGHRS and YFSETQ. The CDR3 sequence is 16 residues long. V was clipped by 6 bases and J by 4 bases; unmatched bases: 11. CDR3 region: CASTLRTGGEGTEAFF. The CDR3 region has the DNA TGCGCCAGCACCCTAAGGACAGGGGGCGAGGGCACTGAAGCTTTCTTT.

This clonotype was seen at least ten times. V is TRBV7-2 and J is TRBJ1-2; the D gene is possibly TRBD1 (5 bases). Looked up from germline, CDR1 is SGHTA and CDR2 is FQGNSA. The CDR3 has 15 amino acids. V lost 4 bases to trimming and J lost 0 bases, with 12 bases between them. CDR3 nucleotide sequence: TGTGCCAGCAGCTCCATCAGGGATCCTAACTATGGCTACACCTTC. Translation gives CASSSIRDPNYGYTF.

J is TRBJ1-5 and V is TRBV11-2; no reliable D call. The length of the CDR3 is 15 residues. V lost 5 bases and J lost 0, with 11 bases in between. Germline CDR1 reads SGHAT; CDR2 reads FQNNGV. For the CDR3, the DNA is TGTGCCAGCAGCGAGGGAGTTAATAGCAATCAGCCCCAGCATTTT. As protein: CASSEGVNSNQPQHF.

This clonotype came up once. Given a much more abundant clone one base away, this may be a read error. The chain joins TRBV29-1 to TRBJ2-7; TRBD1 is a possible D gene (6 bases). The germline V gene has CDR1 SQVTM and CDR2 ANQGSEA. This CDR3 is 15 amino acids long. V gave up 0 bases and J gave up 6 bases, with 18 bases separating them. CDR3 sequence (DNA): TGCAGCGTTGAAGACTTGGAACAGGGAGTCAGCGAGCAGTACTTC. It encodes CSVEDLEQGVSEQYF.

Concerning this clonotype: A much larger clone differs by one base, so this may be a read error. The CDR3 is CASSREPAVETGELFF. CDR3 DNA sequence: TGTGCCAGCAGTAGGGAACCGGCGGTAGAGACCGGGGAGCTGTTTTTT. The chain recombines TRBV12-3 or TRBV12-4 with TRBJ2-2; D uncertain. The CDR3 is 16 residues long. Trimming took off 5 bases at V and 5 bases at J, with 18 bases between the two ends.

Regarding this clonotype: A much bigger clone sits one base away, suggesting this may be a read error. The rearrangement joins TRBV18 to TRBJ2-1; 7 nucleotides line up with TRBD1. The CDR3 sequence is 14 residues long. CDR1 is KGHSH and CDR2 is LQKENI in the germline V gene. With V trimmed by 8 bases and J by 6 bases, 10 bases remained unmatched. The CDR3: CASLQQGGSNEQFF. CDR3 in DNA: TGTGCCAGCCTACAACAAGGGGGCTCCAATGAGCAGTTCTTC.

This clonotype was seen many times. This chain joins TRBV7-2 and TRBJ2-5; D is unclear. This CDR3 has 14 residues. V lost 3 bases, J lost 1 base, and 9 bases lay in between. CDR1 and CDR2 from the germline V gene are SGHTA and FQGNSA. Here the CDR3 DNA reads TGTGCCAGCAGCTTCGGCAGGACCCAAGAGACCCAGTACTTC. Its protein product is CASSFGRTQETQYF. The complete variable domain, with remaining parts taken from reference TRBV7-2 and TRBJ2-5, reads GAGVSQSPSNKVTEKGKDVELRCDPISGHTALYWYRQSLGQGLEFLIYFQGNSAPDKSGLPSDRFSAERTGGSVSTLTIQRTQQEDSAVYLCASSFGRTQETQYFGPGTRLLVL.

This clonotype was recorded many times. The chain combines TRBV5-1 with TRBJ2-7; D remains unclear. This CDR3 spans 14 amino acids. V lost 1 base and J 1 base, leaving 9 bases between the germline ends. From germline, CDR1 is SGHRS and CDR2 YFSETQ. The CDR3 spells CASSLNGASYEQYF. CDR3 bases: TGCGCCAGCAGCTTGAACGGAGCATCCTACGAGCAGTACTTC.

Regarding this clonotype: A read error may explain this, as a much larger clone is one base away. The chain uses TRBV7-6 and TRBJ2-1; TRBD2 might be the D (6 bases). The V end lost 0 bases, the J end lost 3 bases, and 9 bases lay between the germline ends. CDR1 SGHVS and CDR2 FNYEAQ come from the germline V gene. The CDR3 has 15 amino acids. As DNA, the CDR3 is TGTGCCAGCAGCTTAGCTAGCGGACGCTACAATGAGCAGTTCTTC. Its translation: CASSLASGRYNEQFF.

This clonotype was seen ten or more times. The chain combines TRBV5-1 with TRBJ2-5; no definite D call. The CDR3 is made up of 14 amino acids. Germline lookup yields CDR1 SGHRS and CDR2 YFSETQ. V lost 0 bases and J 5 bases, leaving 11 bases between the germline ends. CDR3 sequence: CASSLAPGRETQYF. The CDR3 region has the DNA TGCGCCAGCAGCTTGGCTCCCGGACGGGAGACCCAGTACTTC. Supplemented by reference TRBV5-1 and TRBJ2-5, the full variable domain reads KAGVTQTPRYLIKTRGQQVTLSCSPISGHRSVSWYQQTPGQGLQFLFEYFSETQRNKGNFPGRFSGRQFSNSRSEMNVSTLELGDSALYLCASSLAPGRETQYFGPGTRLLVL.

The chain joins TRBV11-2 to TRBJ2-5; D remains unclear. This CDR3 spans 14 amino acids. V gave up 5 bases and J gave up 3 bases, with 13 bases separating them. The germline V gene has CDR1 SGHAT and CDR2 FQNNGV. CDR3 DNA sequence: TGTGCCAGCAGCCTCCCTCTTAGAAAAGAGACCCAGTACTTC. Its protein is CASSLPLRKETQYF.

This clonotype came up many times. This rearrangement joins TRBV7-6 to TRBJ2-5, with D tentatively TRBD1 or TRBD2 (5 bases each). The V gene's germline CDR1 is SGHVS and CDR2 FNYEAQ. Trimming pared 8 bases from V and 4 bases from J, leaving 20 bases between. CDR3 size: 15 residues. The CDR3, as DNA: TGTGCCAGCGGACTGGGACCCACCATGGGAGAGACCCAGTACTTC. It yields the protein CASGLGPTMGETQYF.

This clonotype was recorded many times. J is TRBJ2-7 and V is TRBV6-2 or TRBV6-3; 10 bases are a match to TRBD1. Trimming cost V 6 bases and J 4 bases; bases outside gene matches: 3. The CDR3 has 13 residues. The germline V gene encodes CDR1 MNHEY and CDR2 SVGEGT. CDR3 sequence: CASRTGGFYEQYF. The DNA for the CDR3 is TGTGCCAGCAGGACAGGGGGCTTTTACGAGCAGTACTTC.

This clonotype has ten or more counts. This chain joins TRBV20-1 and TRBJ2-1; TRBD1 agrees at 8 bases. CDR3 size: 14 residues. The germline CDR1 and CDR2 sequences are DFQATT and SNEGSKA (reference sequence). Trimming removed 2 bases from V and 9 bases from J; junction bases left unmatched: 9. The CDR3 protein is CSARRQGLQGEQFF. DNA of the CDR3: TGCAGTGCTAGAAGACAGGGGCTCCAGGGTGAGCAGTTCTTC.

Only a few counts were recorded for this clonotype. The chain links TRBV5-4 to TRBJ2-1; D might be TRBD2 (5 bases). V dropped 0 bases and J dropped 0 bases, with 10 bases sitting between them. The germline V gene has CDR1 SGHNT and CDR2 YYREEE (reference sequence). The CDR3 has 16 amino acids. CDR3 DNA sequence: TGTGCCAGCAGCTTGGCAGCGGCCAGCTCCTACAATGAGCAGTTCTTC. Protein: CASSLAAASSYNEQFF.

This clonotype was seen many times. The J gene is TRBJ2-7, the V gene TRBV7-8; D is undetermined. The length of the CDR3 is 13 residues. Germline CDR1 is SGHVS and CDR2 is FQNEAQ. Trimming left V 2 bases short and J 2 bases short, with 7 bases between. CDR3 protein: CASSLQVAYEQYF. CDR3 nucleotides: TGTGCCAGCAGCTTACAGGTTGCCTACGAGCAGTACTTC.

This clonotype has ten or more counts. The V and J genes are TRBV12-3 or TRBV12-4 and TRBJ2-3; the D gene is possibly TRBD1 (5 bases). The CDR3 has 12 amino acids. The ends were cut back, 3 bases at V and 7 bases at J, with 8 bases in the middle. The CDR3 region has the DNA TGTGCCAGCAGTTTGGGGCGTAATACGCAGTATTTT. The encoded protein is CASSLGRNTQYF.

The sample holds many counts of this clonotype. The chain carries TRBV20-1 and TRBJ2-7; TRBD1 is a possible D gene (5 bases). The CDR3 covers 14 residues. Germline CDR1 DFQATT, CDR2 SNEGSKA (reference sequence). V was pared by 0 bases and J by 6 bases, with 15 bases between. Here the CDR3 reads CSARDRGSTGEQYF. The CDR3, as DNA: TGCAGTGCTAGAGATAGAGGCAGCACAGGCGAGCAGTACTTC.